Detailed here is one TCR beta chain. What it binds is not known. Through a sample-barcoded 5' primer and a J-beta primer mix, a second PCR was run for 7 to 11 cycles. Via MiXCR, TCRdb re-called the 5' RACE reads, giving one row per CDR3 protein. The profile shows some 1,800,000 distinct CDR3 sequences, roughly 43% of them singletons. This record comes from a study of blood T cells in healthy people across ages. Study as a whole: In model experiments, template switching was able to capture about one barcoded beta molecule for every two T cells that were present.

Study results and limitations: No one knew whether donors had CMV, which possibly confounded expanded clonotype changes.

The CDR3 spans 18 residues. V was pared by 5 bases and J by 2 bases, with 22 bases between. Drawn from each donor were roughly 10 milliliters of peripheral blood. In each sample, at least 7 million PBMCs were isolated. J is TRBJ1-5 and V is TRBV12-3 or TRBV12-4, with D perhaps matching TRBD1 (5 bases). This sequence was found in a human donor in good health. Material: blood. The CDR3 loop reads CASSPRAPGTAGNQPQHF. CDR3 nucleotides: TGTGCCAGCAGTCCAAGGGCCCCCGGGACGGCGGGCAATCAGCCCCAGCATTTT.